This TCR beta chain was sequenced in a study of blood T cell repertoires in COVID-19. On the study more broadly: Spain, Italy and the United States supplied samples that represented acute and convalescent COVID-19. Sample material is recorded as cDNA or gDNA derived from T cells, B-cell-depleted T cells, or PBMCs.

Germline V gene data show CDR1 as MNHEY and CDR2 as SMNVEV (reference sequence). V lost 6 bases to trimming and J lost 1 base; unmatched junction nucleotides: 6. The CDR3 sequence is 16 residues long. Original processing methods: The assay estimated nucleated cells by amplifying reference gene primers. Produced via immunoSEQ multiplex PCR; TCRdb's table is partial and in-frame only. V, J and clone size derive from that table, while D and trimming were established from the DNA sequence. The profile covers 200,000 to 250,000 clones, with roughly 90% appearing a single time and roughly 2.2% taken by the ten largest.

The sequenced sample consisted of peripheral blood. The rearrangement joins TRBV27 to TRBJ2-4, with 10 bases lining up with TRBD1. The TCR comes from a woman aged 45-65 years with acute or convalescent COVID-19. CDR3 DNA sequence: TGTGCCAGCAGGCGGACAGGGGGGTTCGCCAAAAACATTCAGTACTTC. Protein product: CASRRTGGFAKNIQYF.